These 4 T cell receptor beta chains came from one sample sequenced in a study of cytomegalovirus exposure and HLA in healthy donors. 60 Vbeta and 13 Jbeta primers were used in PCR. Generated by immunoSEQ multiplex PCR, the TCRdb table keeps only in-frame clones and is missing some. The sample has 150,000 or so clones, around two thirds seen once. The specimen was PBMCs. Source of these receptors: a man aged 30 to 45 in good health and CMV-seropositive.

This sequence joins TRBV6-9 and TRBJ1-4; tentatively, D is TRBD1 (5 bases). Trimming left V 7 bases short and J 8 bases short, with 17 bases between. CDR3 length: 14 residues. Germline lookup yields CDR1 MNHGY and CDR2 SVAAGI. CDR3 DNA sequence: TGTGCCAGCACCCTCCCGGCCAGGACAGAAAAACTGTTTTTT. This sequence encodes CASTLPARTEKLFF.

The sample holds one count of this clone. This chain connects TRBV28 to TRBJ2-5, with D possibly TRBD2 on 5 matching bases. Germline V gene data show CDR1 as MDHEN and CDR2 as SYDVKM. The CDR3 covers 17 residues. Deletions cut 4 bases from V and 3 bases from J, with 21 bases between. The CDR3 spells CASSSQRGSRVEETQYF. The DNA for the CDR3 is TGTGCCAGCAGTTCGCAACGCGGGTCGCGTGTCGAAGAGACCCAGTACTTC.

This clone was detected a few times. This chain links TRBV5-1 with TRBJ1-1; 8 bases fit TRBD1. Trimming cost V 5 bases and J 1 base; bases outside gene matches: 7. CDR1 and CDR2 (germline): SGHRS, YFSETQ. The CDR3 is 15 amino acids. CDR3: CASSVDGTGNTEAFF. CDR3 in DNA: TGCGCCAGCAGTGTGGACGGGACAGGGAACACTGAAGCTTTCTTT. Using reference TRBV5-1 and TRBJ1-1 for the parts outside the CDR3, the full variable domain is KAGVTQTPRYLIKTRGQQVTLSCSPISGHRSVSWYQQTPGQGLQFLFEYFSETQRNKGNFPGRFSGRQFSNSRSEMNVSTLELGDSALYLCASSVDGTGNTEAFFGQGTRLTVV.

The chain links TRBV28 to TRBJ2-7, with D possibly matching TRBD2 (6 bases). V lost 2 bases and J lost 2, with 10 bases in between. This CDR3 is built from 14 residues. The germline CDR1 and CDR2 sequences are MDHEN and SYDVKM. The CDR3 DNA is TGTGCCAGCAGTTTACGGACTAAACCCTACGAGCAGTACTTC. Translating it yields CASSLRTKPYEQYF.